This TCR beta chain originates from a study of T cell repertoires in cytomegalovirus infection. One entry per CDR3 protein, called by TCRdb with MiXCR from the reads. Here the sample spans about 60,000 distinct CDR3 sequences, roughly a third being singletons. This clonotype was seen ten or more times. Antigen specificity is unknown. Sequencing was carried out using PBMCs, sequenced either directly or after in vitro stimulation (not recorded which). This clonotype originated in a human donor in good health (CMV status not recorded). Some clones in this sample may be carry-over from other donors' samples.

The CDR3 DNA is TGTGCCAGCAGTTACAGAGTGAACACTGAAGCTTTCTTT. This sequence encodes CASSYRVNTEAFF. The rearrangement joins TRBV6-5 to TRBJ1-1, with unresolved D. Trimming cost V 2 bases and J 0 bases, with 4 bases left between them. CDR1 MNHEY and CDR2 SVGAGI come from the germline V gene. CDR3 size: 13 residues.